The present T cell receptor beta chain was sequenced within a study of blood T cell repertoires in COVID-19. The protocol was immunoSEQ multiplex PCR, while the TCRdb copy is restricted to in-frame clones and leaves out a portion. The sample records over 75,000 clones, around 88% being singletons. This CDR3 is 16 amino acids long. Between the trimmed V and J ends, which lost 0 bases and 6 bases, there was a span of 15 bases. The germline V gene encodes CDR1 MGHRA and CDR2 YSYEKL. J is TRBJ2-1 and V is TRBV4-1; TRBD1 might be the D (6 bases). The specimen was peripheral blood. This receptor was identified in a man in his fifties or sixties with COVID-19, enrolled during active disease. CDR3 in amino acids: CASSQDGSLGGNEQFF. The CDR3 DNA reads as TGCGCCAGCAGCCAAGACGGCTCTCTAGGGGGCAATGAGCAGTTCTTC.